Presented here are 21 T cell receptor beta chains from one specimen sequenced in a study of CD8 T cells in ankylosing spondylitis (dated by TCRdb to the late 2010s). No antigen has been identified for these receptors. The protocol used for the library was 5' RACE. Instrument used: Illumina HiSeq 2500. TCRdb handled the public reads itself, with Q25 trimming in fastp and clone calling in MiXCR, and kept productive beta chains. Under each unique CDR3 protein, matching rows form one entry showing the most common genes and DNA. In this sample the table shows 350,000 or so distinct CDR3 sequences, approximately 8.2% of which occur a single time. The ten biggest clones cover more than 14% of the sample. The full study reports these points: A TCR beta motif of 7 or 8 highly homologous amino acid variants appeared characteristic of blood from ankylosing spondylitis patients.

The specimen sequenced was blood, either unsorted or a sorted T cell fraction (not recorded which). The receptor source for this set is a male donor with ankylosing spondylitis.

The genes are TRBV7-9 and TRBJ2-3; D possibly corresponds to TRBD1 (5 bases). This CDR3 contains 14 residues. Germline CDR1 is SEHNR and CDR2 is FQNEAQ (reference sequence). V was clipped by 6 bases and J by 1 base, with 11 bases between them. The CDR3 nucleotides read TGTGCCAGCAGGACAGTCGATGGCACAGATACGCAGTATTTT. Translated: CASRTVDGTDTQYF.

This clonotype was seen ten or more times. The genes are TRBV5-1 and TRBJ1-1, with 8 bases identical to TRBD1. V was pared by 3 bases and J by 3 bases, with 10 bases of the junction left unmatched. Germline V gene data show CDR1 as SGHRS and CDR2 as YFSETQ. This CDR3 spans 16 amino acids. CDR3 amino acids: CASSSTGARLYTEAFF. The CDR3 DNA sequence: TGCGCCAGCAGCTCGACAGGGGCGAGATTGTACACTGAAGCTTTCTTT.

This clonotype was detected only a few times. The rearrangement links TRBV7-6 to TRBJ2-3, with 8 bases fitting TRBD2. Germline lookup yields CDR1 SGHVS and CDR2 FNYEAQ. This CDR3 region has 15 residues. V lost 2 bases, J lost 6 bases, and 7 bases stayed unmatched. This CDR3 is CASSLNLAGWDTQYF. The CDR3 nucleotides read TGTGCCAGCAGCTTAAATTTAGCGGGATGGGATACGCAGTATTTT.

This chain connects TRBV3-1 to TRBJ2-1; the D gene is possibly TRBD2 (5 bases). Germline V gene data show CDR1 as LGHDT and CDR2 as YNNKEL (reference sequence). The V gene lost 0 bases and the J gene lost 6 bases, with 9 bases spanning the gap. This CDR3 contains 14 residues. The CDR3 spells CASSQDTGTNEQFF. CDR3 DNA: TGTGCCAGCAGCCAAGACACGGGAACCAATGAGCAGTTCTTC.

This chain connects TRBV29-1 to TRBJ2-7, with TRBD1 as a possible D gene (6 bases). V was pared by 5 bases and J by 0 bases, with 14 bases between. Germline V CDR1 and CDR2: SQVTM, ANQGSEA. The CDR3 runs to 14 residues. The CDR3 loop is CSVSPGDPSYEQYF. For the CDR3, the DNA is TGCAGCGTTTCTCCAGGGGACCCCTCCTACGAGCAGTACTTC.

With respect to this clonotype: The junction and the germline gene differ at one end; a read error may be behind it. The V call is TRBV5-1, the J call TRBJ1-1; 7 nucleotides line up with TRBD1. There are 15 residues in the CDR3. In germline, CDR1 is SGHRS, CDR2 YFSETQ. Here the CDR3 DNA reads TGCGCCAGCAGCCAAAAACAGGGGCGATACACTGGAGCTTTCTTT. Encoded protein: CASSQKQGRYTGAFF.

The chain recombines TRBV6-1 with TRBJ1-2; TRBD1 matches at 7 bases. The J segment lost 0 bases and the V segment lost 5 bases, leaving 9 bases of the junction unmatched. CDR1 MNHNS and CDR2 SASEGT come from the germline V gene. CDR3 length equals 16 residues. CDR3 residues: CASSTGDLNSNYGYTF. CDR3 DNA sequence: TGTGCCAGCAGTACAGGGGACCTAAACTCTAACTATGGCTACACCTTC.

The rearrangement joins TRBV7-8 to TRBJ2-6; 8 bases line up with TRBD2. The V and J ends lost 5 bases and 0 bases, in that order; junction bases with no gene match: 12. Germline loops: CDR1 SGHVS, CDR2 FQNEAQ. CDR3 length: 19 amino acids. The CDR3 is CASSRQRLASLSGANVLTF. The DNA for the CDR3 is TGTGCCAGCAGCAGGCAAAGACTAGCGAGTCTCTCTGGGGCCAACGTCCTGACTTTC.

This clonotype has just a few counts. The CDR3 nucleotides are TGTGCCAGCAGCCAAGATCTAAGGGACTCCTACAATGAGCAGTTCTTC. As protein: CASSQDLRDSYNEQFF. The V and J genes are TRBV4-2 and TRBJ2-1; D gene ambiguous. Germline V gene data show CDR1 as LGHNA and CDR2 as YNFKEQ. This CDR3 comprises 16 residues. V was clipped by 0 bases and J by 0 bases, with 9 bases between them.

The chain links TRBV20-1 to TRBJ2-7; D ambiguous. The ends were cut back, 7 bases at V and 1 base at J, with 8 bases in the middle. The germline CDR1 and CDR2 sequences are DFQATT and SNEGSKA (reference sequence). CDR3 length: 11 residues. The CDR3 DNA reads TGCAGTGTCAAGCGTTCCTACGAGCAGTACTTC. It yields the protein CSVKRSYEQYF.

In its sample, this clonotype was seen many times. The chain joins TRBV28 to TRBJ2-1, with unresolved D. This CDR3 region has 13 residues. V lost 4 bases and J 10 bases, leaving 14 bases between the germline ends. Per the germline V gene, CDR1 is MDHEN and CDR2 is SYDVKM. CDR3 sequence (DNA): TGTGCCAGCAGTTCCCGGACCCTACCGGAGCAGTTCTTC. Encoded protein: CASSSRTLPEQFF. Filled out from reference TRBV28 and TRBJ2-1, the complete variable domain reads DVKVTQSSRYLVKRTGEKVFLECVQDMDHENMFWYRQDPGLGLRLIYFSYDVKMKEKGDIPEGYSVSREKKERFSLILESASTNQTSMYLCASSSRTLPEQFFGPGTRLTVL.

The chain combines TRBV4-1 with TRBJ2-3; 14 nucleotides align to TRBD2. The CDR3 consists of 18 residues. Looked up from germline, CDR1 is MGHRA and CDR2 is YSYEKL. After removal of 4 bases from V and 0 bases from J, the junction contained 6 bases not matched to a gene. CDR3: CASSPSGTSGRSTDTQYF. In DNA form, the CDR3 reads TGCGCCAGCAGCCCAAGCGGGACTAGCGGGAGAAGCACAGATACGCAGTATTTT.

In its sample, this clonotype was seen many times. The rearrangement uses TRBV4-1 and TRBJ1-5; tentative D call: TRBD1 (6 bases). The CDR3 extends over 16 amino acids. The V gene lost 0 bases and the J gene lost 6 bases, with 15 bases spanning the gap. Germline V gene data show CDR1 as MGHRA and CDR2 as YSYEKL. The CDR3 DNA reads as TGCGCCAGCAGCCAAGACTTCCCGGACAGAATTCAGCCCCAGCATTTT. Its translation is CASSQDFPDRIQPQHF.

This chain connects TRBV15 to TRBJ2-5, with a tentative D call TRBD1 (6 bases). The V gene's germline CDR1 is LNHNV and CDR2 YYDKDF (reference sequence). V lost 1 base, J lost 0 bases, and 6 bases lay in between. The CDR3 sequence is 14 residues long. CDR3 region: CATSRGTDQETQYF. CDR3 coding DNA: TGTGCCACCAGCAGAGGGACAGACCAAGAGACCCAGTACTTC. Full variable domain (missing parts from reference TRBV15 and TRBJ2-5): DAMVIQNPRYQVTQFGKPVTLSCSQTLNHNVMYWYQQKSSQAPKLLFHYYDKDFNNEADTPDNFQSRRPNTSFCFLDIRSPGLGDTAMYLCATSRGTDQETQYFGPGTRLLVL.

This clonotype was counted many times. This chain uses TRBV29-1 with TRBJ2-7, with D perhaps TRBD1 (5 bases). The CDR3 is 13 amino acids. V was shortened by 0 bases and J by 2 bases, with 8 bases between the two germline ends. Germline V gene data show CDR1 as SQVTM and CDR2 as ANQGSEA. The CDR3: CSVEDGAAYEQYF. The DNA of the CDR3 is TGCAGCGTTGAAGATGGGGCCGCCTACGAGCAGTACTTC.

This clonotype was picked up many times. This sequence joins TRBV12-3 or TRBV12-4 and TRBJ2-1, with D unresolved. Trimming pared 2 bases from V and 2 bases from J, leaving 10 bases between. CDR3 length: 15 amino acids. The CDR3 loop is CASSLSGNPYNEQFF. As DNA, the CDR3 is TGTGCCAGCAGTTTAAGTGGGAACCCCTACAATGAGCAGTTCTTC.

This clonotype was seen at least ten times. The chain recombines TRBV29-1 with TRBJ2-2, with a tentative D call TRBD2 (5 bases). Germline V CDR1 and CDR2: SQVTM, ANQGSEA. This CDR3 contains 14 residues. V lost 8 bases to trimming and J lost 2 bases, with 15 bases between them. CDR3 in DNA: TGCAGCTCCTCTGGAGGAACCAACACCGGGGAGCTGTTTTTT. Residues: CSSSGGTNTGELFF.

The chain couples TRBV5-1 to TRBJ2-1, with 14 positions matching TRBD2. This CDR3 has 19 residues. The V and J ends lost 4 bases and 5 bases, in that order; junction bases with no gene match: 14. Germline V gene data show CDR1 as SGHRS and CDR2 as YFSETQ. Written as DNA, the CDR3 is TGCGCCAGCAGCACAGCCGGGACTAGCGGGAGACTTCGGAACAATGAGCAGTTCTTC. It encodes CASSTAGTSGRLRNNEQFF.

There are a few counts of this clonotype. The chain links TRBV9 to TRBJ2-7, with TRBD1 as a possible D gene (5 bases). Germline CDR1 and CDR2: SGDLS and YYNGEE. The V and J ends lost 0 bases and 1 base respectively, with 11 bases between them. This CDR3 is 15 amino acids long. The CDR3 DNA sequence: TGTGCCAGCAGCGTAGGGGGCCGCCAATCCTACGAGCAGTACTTC. Its protein is CASSVGGRQSYEQYF. The whole variable domain, remainder taken from reference TRBV9 and TRBJ2-7, is DSGVTQTPKHLITATGQRVTLRCSPRSGDLSVYWYQQSLDQGLQFLIQYYNGEERAKGNILERFSAQQFPDLHSELNLSSLELGDSALYFCASSVGGRQSYEQYFGPGTRLTVT.

This clonotype was observed a few times. This rearrangement joins TRBV7-2 to TRBJ2-5, with D tentatively TRBD1 or TRBD2 (5 bases each). Germline CDR1 and CDR2: SGHTA and FQGNSA. Trimming removed 6 bases at V and 4 bases at J, with 9 bases between. The CDR3 runs to 12 residues. The CDR3 DNA sequence: TGTGCCAGCAGAGAGAGGGGAGAGACCCAGTACTTC. Residues: CASRERGETQYF. The whole variable domain, filled in from reference TRBV7-2 and TRBJ2-5, reads GAGVSQSPSNKVTEKGKDVELRCDPISGHTALYWYRQSLGQGLEFLIYFQGNSAPDKSGLPSDRFSAERTGGSVSTLTIQRTQQEDSAVYLCASRERGETQYFGPGTRLLVL.

Ten or more counts support this clonotype. The chain is built from TRBV9 and TRBJ2-1; 12 bases match TRBD1. The length of the CDR3 is 14 residues. Germline V gives CDR1 SGDLS, CDR2 YYNGEE. After removal of 4 bases from V and 10 bases from J, the junction contained 6 bases not matched to a gene. The CDR3 DNA reads TGTGCCAGCAGCCGGGACAGGGGGCGACTCGAGCAGTTCTTC. Protein: CASSRDRGRLEQFF.